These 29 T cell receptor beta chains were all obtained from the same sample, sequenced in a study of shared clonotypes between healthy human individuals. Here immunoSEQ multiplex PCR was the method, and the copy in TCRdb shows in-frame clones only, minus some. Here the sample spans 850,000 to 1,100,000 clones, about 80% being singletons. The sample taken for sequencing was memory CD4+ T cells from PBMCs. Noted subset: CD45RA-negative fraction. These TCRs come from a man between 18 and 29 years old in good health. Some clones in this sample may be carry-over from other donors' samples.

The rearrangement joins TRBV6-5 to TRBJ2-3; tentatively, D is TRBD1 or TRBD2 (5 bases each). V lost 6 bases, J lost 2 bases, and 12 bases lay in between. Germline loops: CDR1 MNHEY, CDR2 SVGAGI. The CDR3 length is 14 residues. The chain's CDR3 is CASSPGRVTDTQYF. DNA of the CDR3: TGTGCCAGCAGCCCGGGGCGGGTCACAGATACGCAGTATTTT.

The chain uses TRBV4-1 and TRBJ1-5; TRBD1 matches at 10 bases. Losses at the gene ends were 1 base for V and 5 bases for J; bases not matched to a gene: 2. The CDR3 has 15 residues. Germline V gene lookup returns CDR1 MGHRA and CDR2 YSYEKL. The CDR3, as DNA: TGCGCCAGCAGCCAAGCTGGACAGGGGGATCAGCCCCAGCATTTT. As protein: CASSQAGQGDQPQHF.

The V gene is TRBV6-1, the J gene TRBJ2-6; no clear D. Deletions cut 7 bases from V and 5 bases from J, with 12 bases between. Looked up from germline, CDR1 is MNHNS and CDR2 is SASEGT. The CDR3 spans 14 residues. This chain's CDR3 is CASKWAGWANVLTF. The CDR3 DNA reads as TGTGCCAGCAAGTGGGCCGGCTGGGCCAACGTCCTGACTTTC.

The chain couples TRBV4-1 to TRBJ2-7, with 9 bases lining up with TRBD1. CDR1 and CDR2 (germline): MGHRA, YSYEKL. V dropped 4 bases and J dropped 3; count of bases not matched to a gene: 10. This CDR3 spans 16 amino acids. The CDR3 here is CASSPLEGTGFYEQYF. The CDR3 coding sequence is TGCGCCAGCAGCCCCTTGGAAGGGACAGGGTTCTACGAGCAGTACTTC.

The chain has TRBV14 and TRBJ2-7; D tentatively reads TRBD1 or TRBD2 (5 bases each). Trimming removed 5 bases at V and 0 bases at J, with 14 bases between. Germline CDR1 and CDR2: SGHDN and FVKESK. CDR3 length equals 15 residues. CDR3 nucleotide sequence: TGTGCCAGCAGCATTCCGGGGCCACACTCCTACGAGCAGTACTTC. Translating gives CASSIPGPHSYEQYF.

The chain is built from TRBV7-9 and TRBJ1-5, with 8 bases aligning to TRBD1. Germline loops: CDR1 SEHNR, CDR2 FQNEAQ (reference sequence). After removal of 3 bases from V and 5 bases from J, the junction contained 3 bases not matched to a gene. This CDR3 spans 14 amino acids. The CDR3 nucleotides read TGTGCCAGCAGCTTCGGACAGGGTCATCAGCCCCAGCATTTT. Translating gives CASSFGQGHQPQHF.

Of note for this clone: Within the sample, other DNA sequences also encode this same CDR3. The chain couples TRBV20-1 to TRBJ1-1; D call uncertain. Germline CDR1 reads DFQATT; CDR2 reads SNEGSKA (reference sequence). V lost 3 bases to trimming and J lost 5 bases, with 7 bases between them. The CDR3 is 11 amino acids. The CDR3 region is CSARKGTEAFF. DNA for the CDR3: TGCAGTGCTAGGAAGGGAACTGAAGCTTTCTTT.

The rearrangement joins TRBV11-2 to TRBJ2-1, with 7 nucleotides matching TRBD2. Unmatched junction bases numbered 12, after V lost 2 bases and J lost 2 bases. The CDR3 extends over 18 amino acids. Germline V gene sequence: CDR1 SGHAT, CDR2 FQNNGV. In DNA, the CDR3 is TGTGCCAGCAGCTTACAGCTCCGGCGGGAGCGCACCTACAATGAGCAGTTCTTC. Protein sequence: CASSLQLRRERTYNEQFF.

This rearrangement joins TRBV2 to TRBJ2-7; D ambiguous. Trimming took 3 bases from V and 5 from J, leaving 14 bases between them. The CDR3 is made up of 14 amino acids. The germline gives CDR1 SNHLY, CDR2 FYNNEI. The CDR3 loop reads CASSDSFSSDEQYF. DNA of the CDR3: TGTGCCAGCAGTGACAGCTTTAGTTCCGACGAGCAGTACTTC.

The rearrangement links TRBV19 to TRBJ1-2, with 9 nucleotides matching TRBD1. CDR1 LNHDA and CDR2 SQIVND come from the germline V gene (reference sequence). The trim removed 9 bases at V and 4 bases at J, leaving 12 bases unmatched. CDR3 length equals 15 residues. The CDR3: CARRKLDRGTYGYTF. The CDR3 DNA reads TGTGCCAGACGTAAATTAGACAGGGGGACCTATGGCTACACCTTC.

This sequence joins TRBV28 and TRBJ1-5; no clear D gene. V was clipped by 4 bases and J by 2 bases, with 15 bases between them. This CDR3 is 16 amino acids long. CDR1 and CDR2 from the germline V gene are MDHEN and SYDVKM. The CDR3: CASSSRQAPGNQPQHF. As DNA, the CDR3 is TGTGCCAGCAGTTCTCGGCAGGCTCCAGGCAATCAGCCCCAGCATTTT.

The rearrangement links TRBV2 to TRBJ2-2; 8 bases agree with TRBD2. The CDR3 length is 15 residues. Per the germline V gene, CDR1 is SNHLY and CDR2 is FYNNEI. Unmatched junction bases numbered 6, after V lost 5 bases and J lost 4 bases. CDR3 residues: CASSPSGSPTGELFF. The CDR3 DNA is TGTGCCAGCAGTCCCAGCGGGAGCCCCACCGGGGAGCTGTTTTTT.

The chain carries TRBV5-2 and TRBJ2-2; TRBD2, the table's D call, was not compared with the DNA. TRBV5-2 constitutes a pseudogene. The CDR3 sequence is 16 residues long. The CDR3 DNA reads TGTGCCAGCAGCCACTGGGGACTAGGGTACACCGGGGAGCTGTTTTTT. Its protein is CASSHWGLGYTGELFF.

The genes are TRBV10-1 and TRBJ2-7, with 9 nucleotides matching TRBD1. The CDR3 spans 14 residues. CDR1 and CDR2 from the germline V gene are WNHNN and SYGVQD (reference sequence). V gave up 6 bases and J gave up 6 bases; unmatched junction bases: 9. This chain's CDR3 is CASRRDREGSEQYF. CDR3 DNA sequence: TGCGCCAGCAGACGGGACAGGGAGGGGAGCGAGCAGTACTTC.

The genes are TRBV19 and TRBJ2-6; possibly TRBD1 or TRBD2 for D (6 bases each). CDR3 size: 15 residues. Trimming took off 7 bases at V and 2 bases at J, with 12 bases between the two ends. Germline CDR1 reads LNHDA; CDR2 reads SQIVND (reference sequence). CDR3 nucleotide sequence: TGTGCCAGTATGGGGGGCGCGGCTGGGGCCAACGTCCTGACTTTC. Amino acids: CASMGGAAGANVLTF.

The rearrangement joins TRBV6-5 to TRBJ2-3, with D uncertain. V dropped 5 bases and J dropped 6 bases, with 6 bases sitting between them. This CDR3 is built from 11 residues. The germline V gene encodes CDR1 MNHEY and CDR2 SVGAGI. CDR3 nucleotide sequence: TGTGCCAGCAGTGATGACGATACGCAGTATTTT. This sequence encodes CASSDDDTQYF.

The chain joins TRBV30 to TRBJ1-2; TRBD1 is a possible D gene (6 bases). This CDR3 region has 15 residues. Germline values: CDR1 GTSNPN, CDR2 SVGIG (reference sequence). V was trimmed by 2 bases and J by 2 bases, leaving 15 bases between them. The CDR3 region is CAWSRLRDTNYGYTF. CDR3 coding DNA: TGTGCCTGGAGTCGCTTGCGGGACACCAACTATGGCTACACCTTC.

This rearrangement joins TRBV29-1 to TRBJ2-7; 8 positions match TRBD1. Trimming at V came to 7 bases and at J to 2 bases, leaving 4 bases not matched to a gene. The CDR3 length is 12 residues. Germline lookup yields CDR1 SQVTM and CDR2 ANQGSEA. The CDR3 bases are TGCAGCGCTCAGGGGGCGGCCTACGAGCAGTACTTC. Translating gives CSAQGAAYEQYF.

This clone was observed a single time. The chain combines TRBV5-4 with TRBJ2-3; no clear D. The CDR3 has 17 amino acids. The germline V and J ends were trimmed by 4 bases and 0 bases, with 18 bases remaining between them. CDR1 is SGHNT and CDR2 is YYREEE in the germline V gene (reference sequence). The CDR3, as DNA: TGTGCCAGCAGCATTCGGACCCGGGCAGCGAGCACAGATACGCAGTATTTT. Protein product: CASSIRTRAASTDTQYF.

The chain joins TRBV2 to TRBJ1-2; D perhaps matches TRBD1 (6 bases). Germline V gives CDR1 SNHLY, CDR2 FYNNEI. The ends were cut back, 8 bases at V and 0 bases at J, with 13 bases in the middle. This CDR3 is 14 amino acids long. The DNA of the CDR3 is TGTGCCAGCGCCGGACAGCGAACTAACTATGGCTACACCTTC. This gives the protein CASAGQRTNYGYTF.

CDR3 sequence reads: CASSARGSAKNIQYF. The CDR3 DNA is TGTGCCAGCAGTGCCAGAGGGTCAGCCAAAAACATTCAGTACTTC. The chain combines TRBV28 with TRBJ2-4; TRBD2 is a possible D gene (5 bases). Trimming cost V 5 bases and J 0 bases, with 11 bases left between them. Germline V gene sequence: CDR1 MDHEN, CDR2 SYDVKM. This CDR3 comprises 15 residues.

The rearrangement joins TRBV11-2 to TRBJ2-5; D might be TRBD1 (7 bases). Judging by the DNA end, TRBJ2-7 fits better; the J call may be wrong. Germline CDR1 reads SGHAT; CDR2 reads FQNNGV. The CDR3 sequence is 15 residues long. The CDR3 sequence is CASSFRGTVIHEQYF. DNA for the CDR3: TGTGCCAGCAGCTTCCGGGGGACAGTGATACACGAGCAGTACTTC.

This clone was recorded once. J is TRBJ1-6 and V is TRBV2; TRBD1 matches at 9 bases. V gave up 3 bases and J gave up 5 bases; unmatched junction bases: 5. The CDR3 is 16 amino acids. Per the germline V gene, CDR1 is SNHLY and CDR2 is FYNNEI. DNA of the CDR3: TGTGCCAGCAGTGACTTTGGGACAGGGAATAATTCACCCCTCCACTTT. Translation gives CASSDFGTGNNSPLHF.

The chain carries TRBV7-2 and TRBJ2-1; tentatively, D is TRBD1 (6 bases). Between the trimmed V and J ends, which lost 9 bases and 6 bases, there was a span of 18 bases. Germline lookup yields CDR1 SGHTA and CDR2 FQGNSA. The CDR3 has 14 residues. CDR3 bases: TGTGCCAGTGGGGGCCCAGGGCTGCTCAATGAGCAGTTCTTC. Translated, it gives CASGGPGLLNEQFF.

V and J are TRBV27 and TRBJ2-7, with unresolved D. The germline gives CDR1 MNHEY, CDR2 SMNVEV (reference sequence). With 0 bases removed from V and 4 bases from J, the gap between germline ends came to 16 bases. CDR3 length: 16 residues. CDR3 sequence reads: CASSLSTENERYEQYF. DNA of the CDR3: TGTGCCAGCAGTTTATCTACTGAGAACGAACGGTACGAGCAGTACTTC.

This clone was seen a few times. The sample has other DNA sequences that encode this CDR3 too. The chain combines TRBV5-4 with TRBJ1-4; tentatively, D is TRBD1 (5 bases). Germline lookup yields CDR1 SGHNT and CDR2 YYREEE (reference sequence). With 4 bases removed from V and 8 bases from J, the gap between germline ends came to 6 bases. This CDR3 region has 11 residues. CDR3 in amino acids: CASSRDEKLFF. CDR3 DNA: TGTGCCAGCAGCCGGGACGAAAAACTGTTTTTT.

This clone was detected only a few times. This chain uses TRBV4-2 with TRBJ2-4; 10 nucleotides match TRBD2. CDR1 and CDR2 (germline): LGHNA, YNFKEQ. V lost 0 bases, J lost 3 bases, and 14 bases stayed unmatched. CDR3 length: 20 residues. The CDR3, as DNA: TGTGCCAGCAGCCAAGATGGGATAGCGGGAGGATCTCCCTACAAAAACATTCAGTACTTC. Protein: CASSQDGIAGGSPYKNIQYF.

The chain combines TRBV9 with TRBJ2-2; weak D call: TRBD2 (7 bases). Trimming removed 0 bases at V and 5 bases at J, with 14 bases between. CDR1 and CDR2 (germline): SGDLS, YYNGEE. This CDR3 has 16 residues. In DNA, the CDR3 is TGTGCCAGCAGCGTAGGAGGGGGAGGGATGACCGGGGAGCTGTTTTTT. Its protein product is CASSVGGGGMTGELFF.

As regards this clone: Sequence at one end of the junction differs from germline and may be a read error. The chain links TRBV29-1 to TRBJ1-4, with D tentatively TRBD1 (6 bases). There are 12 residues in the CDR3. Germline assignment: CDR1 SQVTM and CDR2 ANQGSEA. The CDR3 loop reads CNVQGSNEKLFF. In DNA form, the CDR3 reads TGCAACGTTCAGGGGAGCAATGAAAAACTGTTTTTT.